The present entry profiles one T cell receptor beta chain with its context. The source of the sample is a study of blood T cell repertoires in COVID-19. TCRdb's copy holds only in-frame clones and misses some; the assay was immunoSEQ multiplex PCR. Here the sample spans about 430,000 clones, 85% to 90% being singletons. This CDR3 has 12 amino acids. V lost 2 bases to trimming and J lost 12 bases, with 14 bases between them. Germline-derived CDR1 and CDR2 are GTSNPN and SVGIG (reference sequence). The receptor was derived from a woman in her 30s with acute COVID-19. The rearrangement joins TRBV30 to TRBJ2-1, with D unclear. The sequenced sample consisted of PBMCs or T cells enriched from blood (not recorded which). The CDR3 DNA follows: TGTGCCTGGAGTTCCGCCCCTCAGGTGCAGTTCTTC. It specifies CAWSSAPQVQFF.